This TCR beta chain is drawn from a study of T cell responses to AZD1222 COVID-19 vaccine. Germline V CDR1 and CDR2: SEHNR, FQNEAQ (reference sequence). CDR3 length: 16 amino acids. Trimming removed 0 bases at V and 2 bases at J, with 10 bases between. Libraries were prepared by immunoSEQ multiplex PCR; TCRdb keeps only in-frame clonotypes and omits some of them. The profile covers 110,000 to 150,000 clones, with about 93% appearing a single time and 5% to 6.5% taken by the ten largest. Sequencing used peripheral blood, obtained on day 0 of AZD1222 vaccination. This rearrangement joins TRBV7-9 to TRBJ1-4, with D tentatively TRBD1 (5 bases). The clonotype originates from an adult in good health. The CDR3 bases are TGTGCCAGCAGCTTAGCTGTCCGGGGGACTAATGAAAAACTGTTTTTT. Residues: CASSLAVRGTNEKLFF.